A single sample gave rise to the 13 T cell receptor beta chains below, sequenced in a study of CD8 T cells in Susac syndrome (dated by TCRdb to between 2017 and 2020). The protocol used for the library was the immunoSEQ multiplex PCR assay. RNA was extracted with the RNeasy kit and 0.5 to 1 ug was reverse transcribed using random hexamers. Using fastp at Q25 and MiXCR, TCRdb reprocessed the public reads and kept productive beta chains. A single entry per CDR3 protein holds the most common genes and DNA from its merged rows. The sample profile shows 100,000 or so distinct CDR3 sequences; around 95% of them were found once. 0.3% of the sample lies in the top ten. The sequenced sample consisted of CD8+ T cells from PBMCs. These receptors originate from a human donor with Susac syndrome.

A word on this clonotype: Compared with germline, one end of the junction differs, possibly owing to a read error. DNA for the CDR3: TGTGCTAGCAGCCCCAGACTAGGGGACGAGCAGTACTTC. Translation gives CASSPRLGDEQYF. The chain couples TRBV7-7 to TRBJ2-7; maybe TRBD2 (6 bases). CDR1 is SSHAT and CDR2 is FNYEAQ in the germline V gene (reference sequence). The CDR3 is made up of 13 amino acids.

This clonotype appeared once. This chain uses TRBV13 with TRBJ2-7, with no clear D. The CDR3 covers 14 residues. CDR1 is PRHDT, CDR2 FYEKMQ, per germline (reference sequence). V lost 5 bases and J 3 bases, leaving 14 bases between the germline ends. This chain's CDR3 is CASSENGPYYEQYF. Written as DNA, the CDR3 is TGTGCCAGCAGCGAGAACGGCCCTTACTACGAGCAGTACTTC.

The CDR3 sequence is CSARDRTGLLIYGYTF. The CDR3 nucleotides read TGCAGTGCTAGAGATCGAACAGGGCTTTTGATATATGGCTACACCTTC. The chain joins TRBV20-1 to TRBJ1-2; D possibly corresponds to TRBD1 (6 bases). CDR3 size: 16 residues. Germline V gene sequence: CDR1 DFQATT, CDR2 SNEGSKA (reference sequence). V was clipped by 0 bases and J by 5 bases, with 19 bases between them.

This chain connects TRBV6-1 to TRBJ2-1; 7 bases are a match to TRBD2. The J segment lost 5 bases and the V segment lost 1 base, leaving 5 bases of the junction unmatched. CDR1 is MNHNS, CDR2 SASEGT, per germline. The CDR3 contains 15 residues. Here the CDR3 reads CASSEGAGDHNEQFF. In nucleotides, the CDR3 is TGTGCCAGCAGTGAAGGGGCGGGGGACCACAATGAGCAGTTCTTC.

This chain uses TRBV5-6 with TRBJ2-1, with 7 bases lining up with TRBD2. The CDR3 consists of 16 residues. Germline loops: CDR1 SGHDT, CDR2 YYEEEE. The ends lost 0 bases at V and 6 bases at J; junction bases unmatched: 9. CDR3 in DNA: TGTGCCAGCAGCTTGGCCCTAGCGGAAAGGCTCAATGAGCAGTTCTTC. It is translated as CASSLALAERLNEQFF.

The chain is built from TRBV19 and TRBJ1-1; 7 nucleotides agree with TRBD1. After removal of 8 bases from V and 5 bases from J, the junction contained 8 bases not matched to a gene. CDR1 is LNHDA, CDR2 SQIVND, per germline (reference sequence). This CDR3 is built from 13 residues. The CDR3 region has the DNA TGTGCCAGTCGACCAGGGGGTTGGACTGAAGCTTTCTTT. Amino acid sequence: CASRPGGWTEAFF.

The V gene is TRBV29-1, the J gene TRBJ2-3, with D perhaps TRBD2 (5 bases). The CDR3 covers 12 residues. The germline V and J ends were trimmed by 7 bases and 4 bases, with 12 bases remaining between them. Germline assignment: CDR1 SQVTM and CDR2 ANQGSEA. This CDR3 reads CSDTEVSDTQYF. CDR3 nucleotides: TGCAGCGACACGGAGGTCTCAGATACGCAGTATTTT.

This clonotype has just one count. V is TRBV7-3 and J is TRBJ1-2, with D possibly matching TRBD1 (5 bases). Germline CDR1 is SGHTA and CDR2 is FQGTGA. This CDR3 comprises 15 residues. V lost 3 bases to trimming and J lost 8 bases, with 19 bases between them. The CDR3 protein is CASSFDSDGTGGYTF. CDR3 coding DNA: TGTGCCAGCAGCTTCGATTCGGACGGGACTGGCGGCTACACCTTC.

The chain has TRBV20-1 and TRBJ2-3; 12 bases are a match to TRBD2. The V and J ends lost 3 bases and 5 bases, in that order; junction bases with no gene match: 3. The CDR3 has 14 amino acids. Germline V lookup: CDR1 DFQATT, CDR2 SNEGSKA (reference sequence). The CDR3 spells CSASLAGGLDTQYF. The CDR3 coding sequence is TGCAGTGCTAGTCTAGCGGGGGGGTTAGATACGCAGTATTTT.

The V call is TRBV19, the J call TRBJ2-1, with 8 nucleotides matching TRBD1. The V gene's germline CDR1 is LNHDA and CDR2 SQIVND (reference sequence). The CDR3 length is 15 residues. The V gene end was trimmed by 1 base and the J gene end by 5 bases; junction bases not matched to a gene: 4. The CDR3 reads CASSIGDRLDNEQFF. In DNA form, the CDR3 reads TGTGCCAGTAGTATAGGGGACAGGCTCGACAATGAGCAGTTCTTC.

The rearrangement links TRBV9 to TRBJ1-2, with D possibly TRBD1 on 5 matching bases. V lost 0 bases to trimming and J lost 2 bases, with 8 bases between them. The CDR3 spans 14 residues. Germline CDR1 and CDR2: SGDLS and YYNGEE. In nucleotides, the CDR3 is TGTGCCAGCAGCGTAGATGAGGGGAACTATGGCTACACCTTC. This gives the protein CASSVDEGNYGYTF. The full variable domain, rest sourced from reference TRBV9 and TRBJ1-2, is DSGVTQTPKHLITATGQRVTLRCSPRSGDLSVYWYQQSLDQGLQFLIQYYNGEERAKGNILERFSAQQFPDLHSELNLSSLELGDSALYFCASSVDEGNYGYTFGSGTRLTVV.

The V and J genes are TRBV7-9 and TRBJ2-3; 8 bases map to TRBD1. Per germline, CDR1 SEHNR and CDR2 FQNEAQ (reference sequence). The CDR3 length is 17 residues. V was pared by 4 bases and J by 1 base, with 10 bases of the junction left unmatched. CDR3 sequence reads: CASSSPGGVDGTDTQYF. CDR3 bases: TGTGCCAGCAGCTCCCCAGGGGGCGTAGATGGCACAGATACGCAGTATTTT. Full variable domain (outside the CDR3, taken from reference TRBV7-9 and TRBJ2-3): DTGVSQNPRHKITKRGQNVTFRCDPISEHNRLYWYRQTLGQGPEFLTYFQNEAQLEKSRLLSDRFSAERPKGSFSTLEIQRTEQGDSAMYLCASSSPGGVDGTDTQYFGPGTRLTVL.

The V gene is TRBV15, the J gene TRBJ1-4; possibly TRBD1 for D (5 bases). Germline V gives CDR1 LNHNV, CDR2 YYDKDF (reference sequence). There are 16 residues in the CDR3. V lost 0 bases, J lost 5 bases, and 13 bases lay in between. The CDR3 region has the DNA TGTGCCACCAGCAGAGATCAGAAACAGGCCAATGAAAAACTGTTTTTT. Translated: CATSRDQKQANEKLFF.